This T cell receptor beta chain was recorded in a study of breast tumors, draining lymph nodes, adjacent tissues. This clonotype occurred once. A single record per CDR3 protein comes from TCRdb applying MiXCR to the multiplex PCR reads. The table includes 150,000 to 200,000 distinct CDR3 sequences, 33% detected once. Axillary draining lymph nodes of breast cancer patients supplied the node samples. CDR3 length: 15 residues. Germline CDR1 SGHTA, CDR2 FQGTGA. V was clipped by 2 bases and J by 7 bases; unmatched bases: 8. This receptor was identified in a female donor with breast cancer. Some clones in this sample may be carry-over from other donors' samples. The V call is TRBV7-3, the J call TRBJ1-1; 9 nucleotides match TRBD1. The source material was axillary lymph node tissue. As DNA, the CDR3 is TGTGCCAGCAGCTTATCGGGACAGGGTAAAAATGAAGCTTTCTTT. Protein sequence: CASSLSGQGKNEAFF.